This passage covers 8 T cell receptor beta chains from one sample sequenced in a study of CD8+CD57+ T cells in acquired aplastic anemia. CDR3 and TCR beta VDJ profiling relied on genomic DNA as the template. Each CDR3 protein gets one entry after TCRdb re-called the reads with MiXCR. This sample carries roughly 190,000 distinct CDR3 sequences, approximately 50% of them seen once, and the ten largest clones take approximately 15%. Sequencing was done on a sample of sorted CD4+, CD8+, or CD8+CD57+ T cells (not recorded which) from PBMCs. These receptors all stem from a human donor in good health, serving as a control.

Notes on this clonotype: Germline and junction disagree at one end, which may indicate a read error. The CDR3 DNA reads as TGTGCTAGCAGCTTAGGTGGGACTAGCGATAGTGAGCAGTTCTTC. Translated, it gives CASSLGGTSDSEQFF. V usage is TRBV7-7 and J usage is TRBJ2-1; TRBD2 agrees at 10 bases. In germline, CDR1 is SSHAT, CDR2 FNYEAQ (reference sequence). This CDR3 region has 15 residues.

This chain connects TRBV10-1 to TRBJ1-5; 9 nucleotides line up with TRBD1. Germline V gives CDR1 WNHNN, CDR2 SYGVQD (reference sequence). With V trimmed by 3 bases and J by 4 bases, 4 bases remained unmatched. The CDR3 runs 15 residues. This CDR3 is CASSDPGQGNQPQHF. The CDR3 nucleotides are TGCGCCAGCAGTGACCCGGGACAGGGAAATCAGCCCCAGCATTTT.

In this sample, this clonotype turned up many times. This sequence joins TRBV19 and TRBJ2-1, with TRBD2 matching over 8 bases. Germline loops: CDR1 LNHDA, CDR2 SQIVND (reference sequence). V shed 3 bases, J shed 2 bases, and the junction held 6 bases outside the gene matches. The CDR3 is 16 amino acids. The CDR3 region has the DNA TGTGCCAGTAGTATCGGGGGGGGGGGGCCCTACAATGAGCAGTTCTTC. Translation: CASSIGGGGPYNEQFF.

On this clonotype: It may be a read error: a sequence one base away is much more abundant. The chain has TRBV10-3 and TRBJ1-5; TRBD1 agrees at 9 bases. Germline V gene sequence: CDR1 ENHRY, CDR2 SYGVKD. This CDR3 is built from 18 residues. V shed 6 bases and J 3 bases; nucleotides not matched to a gene: 15. The CDR3 protein is CAIREVGQGIGFNQPQHF. The CDR3 DNA reads as TGTGCCATCAGGGAGGTTGGACAGGGGATCGGCTTCAATCAGCCCCAGCATTTT.

This clonotype showed up many times. The rearrangement links TRBV9 to TRBJ2-7; 10 positions agree with TRBD1. V shed 0 bases and J 2 bases; nucleotides not matched to a gene: 2. Germline-derived CDR1 and CDR2 are SGDLS and YYNGEE. The CDR3 runs to 15 residues. The CDR3: CASSVEGTGAYEQYF. CDR3 nucleotide sequence: TGTGCCAGCAGCGTAGAGGGGACAGGGGCCTACGAGCAGTACTTC.

This clonotype was recorded at least ten times. The gene calls are TRBV7-6 and TRBJ2-1; D is unresolved. CDR3 length: 13 residues. Germline V lookup: CDR1 SGHVS, CDR2 FNYEAQ. The V and J ends lost 0 bases and 6 bases respectively, with 6 bases between them. CDR3 coding DNA: TGTGCCAGCAGCTTAGCCTTGTCCAATGAGCAGTTCTTC. Protein product: CASSLALSNEQFF. Filled out from reference TRBV7-6 and TRBJ2-1, the complete variable domain reads GAGVSQSPRYKVTKRGQDVALRCDPISGHVSLYWYRQALGQGPEFLTYFNYEAQQDKSGLPNDRFSAERPEGSISTLTIQRTEQRDSAMYRCASSLALSNEQFFGPGTRLTVL.

This chain uses TRBV20-1 with TRBJ1-1; the D is unclear. Trimming took 3 bases from V and 6 from J, leaving 5 bases between them. Germline assignment: CDR1 DFQATT and CDR2 SNEGSKA (reference sequence). This CDR3 contains 10 residues. The CDR3 DNA is TGCAGTGCTAGTCGTGCTGAAGCTTTCTTT. It translates to CSASRAEAFF.

CDR3 region: CASSSFTLEQYF. CDR3 DNA sequence: TGCGCCAGCAGCTCTTTTACCTTGGAGCAGTACTTC. This rearrangement joins TRBV5-1 to TRBJ2-7, with D unresolved. Trimming removed 3 bases at V and 7 bases at J, with 11 bases between. The CDR3 has 12 amino acids. Germline V gene sequence: CDR1 SGHRS, CDR2 YFSETQ.